These 30 T cell receptor beta chains share one sample of origin, sequenced in a study of CD8 T cells in Susac syndrome. RNA in amounts of roughly 0.5 to 1 ug was reverse transcribed with random hexamers. One entry per CDR3 protein results from TCRdb running MiXCR on the immunoSEQ multiplex PCR reads. This sample has about 80,000 distinct CDR3 sequences; 94% occur once, and the top ten carry about 0.3%. Sequenced input: CD8+ T cells from PBMCs. These receptors were taken from a human donor in good health.

The genes are TRBV20-1 and TRBJ2-1; 8 nucleotides agree with TRBD1. This CDR3 spans 15 amino acids. Germline-derived CDR1 and CDR2 are DFQATT and SNEGSKA (reference sequence). The trim removed 8 bases at V and 4 bases at J, leaving 13 bases unmatched. As DNA, the CDR3 is TGCAGTACACAGACAGGGGATAATCGATACAATGAGCAGTTCTTC. As protein: CSTQTGDNRYNEQFF.

The chain employs TRBV9 and TRBJ2-5, with D possibly being TRBD1 (5 bases). CDR1 and CDR2 from the germline V gene are SGDLS and YYNGEE. The V end was cut by 2 bases, the J end by 5 bases, with 13 bases between. The CDR3 runs to 14 residues. CDR3 coding DNA: TGTGCCAGCAGCGTCGTTTGGGGCGCGGAGACCCAGTACTTC. Translated: CASSVVWGAETQYF. The whole variable domain, filled in from reference TRBV9 and TRBJ2-5, reads DSGVTQTPKHLITATGQRVTLRCSPRSGDLSVYWYQQSLDQGLQFLIQYYNGEERAKGNILERFSAQQFPDLHSELNLSSLELGDSALYFCASSVVWGAETQYFGPGTRLLVL.

V and J are TRBV7-9 and TRBJ2-1; 8 bases are shared with TRBD1. The CDR3 has 15 amino acids. CDR1 SEHNR and CDR2 FQNEAQ come from the germline V gene (reference sequence). The V segment lost 1 base and the J segment 6 bases; nucleotides outside the gene matches: 5. CDR3 nucleotide sequence: TGTGCCAGCAGCTTAGAGTGGACAGGGTTCAATGAGCAGTTCTTC. Translated: CASSLEWTGFNEQFF.

As DNA, the CDR3 is TGTGCCAGCAGCTTAATGCAGGGGGCGTCAGACGAGCAGTACTTC. It specifies CASSLMQGASDEQYF. The chain combines TRBV7-9 with TRBJ2-7, with 8 positions matching TRBD1. The CDR3 extends over 15 amino acids. With 2 bases clipped from V and 5 bases from J, the junction kept 8 bases outside the gene matches. Germline V lookup: CDR1 SEHNR, CDR2 FQNEAQ (reference sequence).

This chain uses TRBV4-1 with TRBJ1-5; no clear D gene. This CDR3 is built from 16 residues. Germline V gene data show CDR1 as MGHRA and CDR2 as YSYEKL. The V end lost 0 bases, the J end lost 4 bases, and 13 bases lay between the germline ends. CDR3 in amino acids: CASSQEWGTPNQPQHF. CDR3 sequence (DNA): TGCGCCAGCAGCCAAGAGTGGGGTACACCGAATCAGCCCCAGCATTTT.

This chain uses TRBV4-1 with TRBJ2-3; perhaps TRBD2 as D (6 bases). The CDR3 covers 12 residues. Germline assignment: CDR1 MGHRA and CDR2 YSYEKL. V lost 5 bases to trimming and J lost 4 bases, with 7 bases between them. CDR3 sequence (DNA): TGCGCCAGCAGCGCTAGCGCAGATACGCAGTATTTT. Encoded protein: CASSASADTQYF.

The J gene is TRBJ1-2, the V gene TRBV20-1; D is unresolved. V lost 0 bases and J lost 5, with 10 bases in between. The CDR3 extends over 13 amino acids. The germline CDR1 and CDR2 sequences are DFQATT and SNEGSKA (reference sequence). The CDR3 sequence is CSARDLGLYGYTF. In nucleotides, the CDR3 is TGCAGTGCTAGAGATCTTGGACTTTATGGCTACACCTTC.

The chain couples TRBV15 to TRBJ2-2; 7 positions agree with TRBD2. The CDR3 sequence is 15 residues long. Losses at the gene ends were 4 bases for V and 0 bases for J; bases not matched to a gene: 2. Looked up from germline, CDR1 is LNHNV and CDR2 is YYDKDF (reference sequence). The CDR3 sequence: CATSKGRANTGELFF. The DNA of the CDR3 is TGTGCCACCAGCAAAGGGAGGGCGAACACCGGGGAGCTGTTTTTT.

This chain connects TRBV27 to TRBJ2-1; 10 bases align to TRBD2. Per germline, CDR1 MNHEY and CDR2 SMNVEV (reference sequence). The V segment lost 8 bases and the J segment 1 base; nucleotides outside the gene matches: 11. CDR3 length equals 17 residues. Here the CDR3 DNA reads TGTGCCAGCTCCACCGCTACTAGCGGGATATCCTACAATGAGCAGTTCTTC. It is translated as CASSTATSGISYNEQFF.

The chain has TRBV14 and TRBJ2-7; D gene unclear. The CDR3 runs 13 residues. Germline-derived CDR1 and CDR2 are SGHDN and FVKESK. V dropped 0 bases and J dropped 5 bases, with 8 bases sitting between them. The CDR3 DNA reads TGTGCCAGCAGCCAAGATGGGGTGGACGAGCAGTACGTC. Protein product: CASSQDGVDEQYV.

This chain connects TRBV4-2 to TRBJ2-2; D is possibly TRBD1 or TRBD2 (5 bases each). Between the trimmed V and J ends, which lost 0 bases and 9 bases, there was a span of 14 bases. This CDR3 is built from 15 residues. Germline CDR1 LGHNA, CDR2 YNFKEQ. This chain's CDR3 is CASSQDRWGIRELFF. CDR3 DNA: TGTGCCAGCAGCCAAGATAGGTGGGGGATTCGGGAGCTGTTTTTT.

The genes are TRBV29-1 and TRBJ1-1; a possible D gene is TRBD1 (5 bases). From germline, CDR1 is SQVTM and CDR2 ANQGSEA. The CDR3 is 12 amino acids. The germline V and J ends were trimmed by 6 bases and 7 bases, with 15 bases remaining between them. The chain's CDR3 is CSVYLGAVEAFF. CDR3 in DNA: TGCAGCGTCTACCTAGGGGCAGTTGAAGCTTTCTTT.

The chain has TRBV9 and TRBJ2-7, with 11 bases aligning to TRBD2. The J segment lost 0 bases and the V segment lost 4 bases, leaving 3 bases of the junction unmatched. There are 15 residues in the CDR3. Germline V lookup: CDR1 SGDLS, CDR2 YYNGEE. For the CDR3, the DNA is TGTGCCAGCAGCCCAGGACTAGCGGGCTCCTACGAGCAGTACGTC. Its protein product is CASSPGLAGSYEQYV.

The genes are TRBV27 and TRBJ2-1; a weak D match, TRBD2 (7 bases). V dropped 3 bases and J dropped 10 bases, with 13 bases sitting between them. This CDR3 is built from 13 residues. The V gene's germline CDR1 is MNHEY and CDR2 SMNVEV (reference sequence). CDR3 protein: CASSFLGGQEQFF. CDR3 in DNA: TGTGCCAGCAGTTTTCTCGGGGGGCAGGAGCAGTTCTTC.

The count of this clonotype is one. The genes are TRBV9 and TRBJ2-1, with 7 bases matching TRBD2. V shed 4 bases and J 8 bases; nucleotides not matched to a gene: 9. Germline-derived CDR1 and CDR2 are SGDLS and YYNGEE. CDR3 length: 14 amino acids. The CDR3 sequence is CASSPGGSPDEQFF. CDR3 bases: TGTGCCAGCAGCCCAGGCGGGAGCCCCGATGAGCAGTTCTTC.

The CDR3, as DNA: TGTGCCAGCAGGGCTAGCGGGGCCTACAATGAGCAGTTCTTC. This translates into CASRASGAYNEQFF. The V and J genes are TRBV2 and TRBJ2-1; 9 bases are shared with TRBD2. Germline CDR1 is SNHLY and CDR2 is FYNNEI. Trimming took 6 bases from V and 2 from J; bases not matched to a gene: 2. This CDR3 has 14 amino acids.

For the CDR3, the DNA is TGTGCCAGCAGCGTTCCGGGACTAGCGGGGCATGAGCAGTTCTTC. This codes for CASSVPGLAGHEQFF. V and J are TRBV7-8 and TRBJ2-1; 13 bases match TRBD2. The germline V gene has CDR1 SGHVS and CDR2 FQNEAQ. Trimming removed 5 bases from V and 8 bases from J; junction bases left unmatched: 6. CDR3 length equals 15 residues.

The chain uses TRBV29-1 and TRBJ1-1; no reliable D call. The V end was cut by 6 bases, the J end by 1 base, with 3 bases between. The CDR3 consists of 10 residues. Germline V gene lookup returns CDR1 SQVTM and CDR2 ANQGSEA. CDR3 in DNA: TGCAGCGTGACGAACACTGAAGCTTTCTTT. Encoded protein: CSVTNTEAFF.

The rearrangement joins TRBV12-3 or TRBV12-4 to TRBJ1-2; TRBD1 might be the D (6 bases). CDR3 length: 15 residues. Trimming shortened V by 6 bases and J by 3 bases, and 17 bases separated the two germline ends. The CDR3 sequence is CASSPPFTGYYGYTF. The CDR3 region has the DNA TGTGCCAGCAGCCCGCCTTTTACAGGGTACTATGGCTACACCTTC.

The J gene is TRBJ2-1, the V gene TRBV6-5; TRBD2 matches 10 bases. The CDR3 length is 18 residues. The V and J ends lost 0 bases and 0 bases, in that order; junction bases with no gene match: 5. From germline, CDR1 is MNHEY and CDR2 SVGAGI. In DNA form, the CDR3 reads TGTGCCAGCAGTTACTCCAGGACTAGCGGAAGCTCCTACAATGAGCAGTTCTTC. Encoded protein: CASSYSRTSGSSYNEQFF.

In DNA form, the CDR3 reads TGTGCCAGCAGCCCCGGTCCTCAGGGGGCTTTCTTT. Translated, it gives CASSPGPQGAFF. The chain combines TRBV3-1 with TRBJ1-1; a weak D match, TRBD1 (6 bases). This CDR3 contains 12 residues. CDR1 is LGHDT and CDR2 is YNNKEL in the germline V gene (reference sequence). V was pared by 4 bases and J by 11 bases, with 14 bases between.

This chain uses TRBV19 with TRBJ2-7; 8 bases are a match to TRBD1. Germline CDR1 and CDR2: LNHDA and SQIVND (reference sequence). The CDR3 is made up of 15 amino acids. V lost 4 bases and J lost 0; bases outside the gene matches: 5. CDR3 sequence: CASSRDRTSSYEQYF. In nucleotides, the CDR3 is TGTGCCAGTAGTAGGGACAGGACGAGCTCCTACGAGCAGTACTTC.

V gene TRBV6-5 combines with J gene TRBJ1-1; D is uncertain. Between the trimmed V and J ends, which lost 5 bases and 8 bases, there was a span of 12 bases. This CDR3 has 12 amino acids. Germline loops: CDR1 MNHEY, CDR2 SVGAGI. Written as DNA, the CDR3 is TGTGCCAGCAGTGAGGTCGACCCCGAAGCTTTCTTT. It codes for CASSEVDPEAFF.

The rearrangement uses TRBV4-1 and TRBJ1-1; D call uncertain. This CDR3 contains 16 residues. Germline lookup yields CDR1 MGHRA and CDR2 YSYEKL. The V and J ends lost 0 bases and 3 bases respectively, with 14 bases between them. CDR3 coding DNA: TGCGCCAGCAGCCAAGATTCGGCTACGGGAGACACTGAAGCTTTCTTT. Its translation: CASSQDSATGDTEAFF.

This chain's CDR3 is CASSPGVAQPQHF. The CDR3 nucleotides read TGTGCCAGCAGCCCAGGGGTTGCTCAGCCCCAGCATTTT. The chain links TRBV11-2 to TRBJ1-5; TRBD1 might be the D (6 bases). V was pared by 5 bases and J by 6 bases, with 11 bases between. The CDR3 is 13 residues long. Germline CDR1 and CDR2: SGHAT and FQNNGV. The entire variable domain, with the rest obtained from reference TRBV11-2 and TRBJ1-5, is as follows: EAGVAQSPRYKIIEKRQSVAFWCNPISGHATLYWYQQILGQGPKLLIQFQNNGVVDDSQLPKDRFSAERLKGVDSTLKIQPAKLEDSAVYLCASSPGVAQPQHFGDGTRLSIL.

The chain carries TRBV5-4 and TRBJ1-6; D is possibly TRBD1 (5 bases). This CDR3 comprises 14 residues. Trimming stripped 2 bases from V and 7 bases from J, with 10 bases between. The germline CDR1 and CDR2 sequences are SGHNT and YYREEE (reference sequence). Here the CDR3 reads CASSFRGGNSPLHF. CDR3 nucleotides: TGTGCCAGCAGCTTTCGGGGCGGGAATTCACCCCTCCACTTT.

The chain carries TRBV12-3 or TRBV12-4 and TRBJ2-1; D gene unclear. V lost 2 bases, J lost 0 bases, and 11 bases lay in between. The CDR3 is made up of 16 amino acids. The CDR3 DNA follows: TGTGCCAGCAGTTTAAGTAGGGCTCGCTCCTACAATGAGCAGTTCTTC. Protein sequence: CASSLSRARSYNEQFF.

The V and J genes are TRBV12-3 or TRBV12-4 and TRBJ2-1; D is ambiguous. V dropped 0 bases and J dropped 4 bases, with 4 bases sitting between them. The CDR3 has 13 residues. In nucleotides, the CDR3 is TGTGCCAGCAGTTTAGCCCGATACAATGAGCAGTTCTTC. The encoded protein is CASSLARYNEQFF.

The J gene is TRBJ2-1, the V gene TRBV13; 11 positions agree with TRBD2. V lost 5 bases to trimming and J lost 3 bases; unmatched junction nucleotides: 3. The CDR3 contains 15 residues. Germline V gene data show CDR1 as PRHDT and CDR2 as FYEKMQ (reference sequence). The CDR3 is CASSPGLAVYNEQFF. The CDR3 nucleotides read TGTGCCAGCAGCCCGGGACTAGCGGTCTACAATGAGCAGTTCTTC.

This rearrangement joins TRBV6-4 to TRBJ2-3, with 11 bases matching TRBD1. V trimming: 3 bases; J trimming: 4 bases; junction bases outside the gene matches: 0. The CDR3 runs to 14 residues. Germline loops: CDR1 MRHNA, CDR2 SNTAGT. The CDR3 DNA sequence: TGTGCCAGCAGTGAGGGACAGGGGGCAGATACGCAGTATTTT. It yields the protein CASSEGQGADTQYF.